A single sample is the source of the 10 T cell receptor beta chains below, sequenced in a study of tumor-infiltrating lymphocytes in localized non-small cell lung cancer. Generated by immunoSEQ multiplex PCR, the TCRdb table keeps only in-frame clones and is missing some. The sample carries about 9,000 clones, 65% to 80% recorded once. Sequencing was done on a sample of uninvolved lung tissue not adjacent to the tumor. The source is a human donor with non-small cell lung cancer.

CDR3 sequence: CASRLAGRETQYF. The CDR3 DNA reads as TGTGCCAGTAGACTAGCGGGAAGGGAGACCCAGTACTTC. The rearrangement uses TRBV2 and TRBJ2-5; TRBD2 agrees at 11 bases. CDR3 length equals 13 residues. The J segment lost 5 bases and the V segment lost 9 bases, leaving 5 bases of the junction unmatched. Germline V gene data show CDR1 as SNHLY and CDR2 as FYNNEI.

V usage is TRBV27 and J usage is TRBJ1-5; D remains unclear. Per germline, CDR1 MNHEY and CDR2 SMNVEV (reference sequence). V was shortened by 4 bases and J by 0 bases, with 7 bases between the two germline ends. This CDR3 region has 14 residues. The CDR3 DNA reads as TGTGCCAGCAGTTCCCTATCTAGCAATCAGCCCCAGCATTTT. Translated: CASSSLSSNQPQHF.

This clone appeared a single time. The chain uses TRBV20-1 and TRBJ2-5, with no clear D. The CDR3 extends over 11 amino acids. V lost 3 bases and J 5 bases, leaving 7 bases between the germline ends. The germline gives CDR1 DFQATT, CDR2 SNEGSKA (reference sequence). The CDR3 DNA follows: TGCAGTGCTAGCGCGAAGGAGACCCAGTACTTC. Protein product: CSASAKETQYF.

This clone is classed as medium-sized (0.01 to 0.1%). This CDR3 is CASSQDGAGGTSGANVLTF. CDR3 bases: TGCGCCAGCAGCCAAGATGGAGCGGGAGGCACCTCTGGGGCCAACGTCCTGACTTTC. The chain is built from TRBV4-3 and TRBJ2-6; TRBD2 agrees at 9 bases. CDR3 length equals 19 residues. The germline V gene has CDR1 LGHNA and CDR2 YSLEER. The V and J ends lost 0 bases and 0 bases, in that order; junction bases with no gene match: 6.

The chain has TRBV5-1 and TRBJ2-7; the D gene could be TRBD1 or TRBD2 (5 bases each). Trimming took 3 bases from V and 5 from J, leaving 24 bases between them. CDR3 length: 17 residues. From germline, CDR1 is SGHRS and CDR2 YFSETQ. Written as DNA, the CDR3 is TGCGCCAGCAGCTCGCGGGCGCAGGGCTTGTCCCTTGACGAGCAGTACTTC. Translation gives CASSSRAQGLSLDEQYF.

The rearrangement uses TRBV9 and TRBJ2-7; perhaps TRBD1 as D (5 bases). The CDR3 extends over 13 amino acids. The germline V gene has CDR1 SGDLS and CDR2 YYNGEE. Trimming stripped 0 bases from V and 1 base from J, with 5 bases between. CDR3 bases: TGTGCCAGCAGCGTAGCAGGGTCCTACGAGCAGTACTTC. Encoded protein: CASSVAGSYEQYF.

The rearrangement uses TRBV19 and TRBJ1-5; no definite D call. The CDR3 is 11 residues long. Germline CDR1 reads LNHDA; CDR2 reads SQIVND (reference sequence). Trimming cost V 6 bases and J 5 bases, with 5 bases left between them. CDR3 sequence: CASSPYQPQHF. The CDR3 DNA reads as TGTGCCAGTAGCCCGTATCAGCCCCAGCATTTT.

The chain joins TRBV29-1 to TRBJ1-1; tentatively, D is TRBD1 (5 bases). CDR3 length equals 12 residues. In germline, CDR1 is SQVTM, CDR2 ANQGSEA. The V end was cut by 6 bases, the J end by 8 bases, with 16 bases between. DNA of the CDR3: TGCAGCGTGAGAACAGGAGGCGGGGAAGCTTTCTTT. Protein sequence: CSVRTGGGEAFF. Drawing the rest from reference TRBV29-1 and TRBJ1-1, the complete variable domain is SAVISQKPSRDICQRGTSLTIQCQVDSQVTMMFWYRQQPGQSLTLIATANQGSEATYESGFVIDKFPISRPNLTFSTLTVSNMSPEDSSIYLCSVRTGGGEAFFGQGTRLTVV.

The sample holds one count of this clone. The chain uses TRBV11-3 and TRBJ2-5; tentatively, D is TRBD1 (6 bases). Germline V gives CDR1 SGHNT, CDR2 YENEEA. The CDR3 length is 14 residues. Trimming took 5 bases from V and 0 from J, leaving 10 bases between them. The CDR3 protein is CASSRRQDQETQYF. For the CDR3, the DNA is TGTGCCAGCAGCCGACGACAGGACCAAGAGACCCAGTACTTC. The variable domain in full, completed from reference TRBV11-3 and TRBJ2-5, reads EAGVVQSPRYKIIEKKQPVAFWCNPISGHNTLYWYLQNLGQGPELLIRYENEEAVDDSQLPKDRFSAERLKGVDSTLKIQPAELGDSAVYLCASSRRQDQETQYFGPGTRLLVL.

This clone is a singleton in its sample. This chain uses TRBV30 with TRBJ1-6, with 8 bases matching TRBD1. V lost 8 bases to trimming and J lost 6 bases; unmatched junction nucleotides: 9. The CDR3 loop spans 14 amino acids. Germline CDR1 GTSNPN, CDR2 SVGIG (reference sequence). CDR3 DNA: TGTGCCAGGGCCTCCGACAGGGGTAATTCACCCCTCCACTTT. This codes for CARASDRGNSPLHF.